Listed below are T cell receptor beta chains from one sample, sequenced in a study of shared clonotypes between healthy human individuals. Assay used: immunoSEQ multiplex PCR; TCRdb lists only in-frame clones, some missing. Seen here are 1,500,000 or so clones, roughly 98.5% observed once, and the top ten hold about 0.4%. The sample comprised naive CD4+ T cells sorted from blood. These receptors were taken from a man aged 30 to 45 in good health. CDR3s include the opening cysteine and the closing phenylalanine or tryptophan. D genes are given only for firm matches. Some rows have no size entry. The others give once, few or many, or a class for an expanded clone.

DNA: TGCGCCAGCAGCCTCCCAACATACAATGAGCAGTTCTTC; CDR3: CASSLPTYNEQFF; J: TRBJ2-1; size: once; D: .; V: TRBV5-1
DNA: TGTGCCAGCAGCTTCATCCGGGACAGGGTAATCTCTGGGGCCAACGTCCTGACTTTC; CDR3: CASSFIRDRVISGANVLTF; J: TRBJ2-6; size: .; D: TRBD1; V: TRBV7-2
DNA: TGCGCCAGCAGTCGGGACCTAATGAACACTGAAGCTTTCTTT; CDR3: CASSRDLMNTEAFF; J: TRBJ1-1; size: .; D: .; V: TRBV5-1
DNA: TGTGCCAGCAGTGTAATCGACAGGGGTGTCACTGAAGCTTTCTTT; CDR3: CASSVIDRGVTEAFF; J: TRBJ1-1; size: .; D: TRBD1; V: TRBV28
DNA: TGTGCCAGCAGCCCCGGACAGGGCAGGGAGCTGTTTTTT; CDR3: CASSPGQGRELFF; J: TRBJ2-2; size: .; D: TRBD1; V: TRBV7-3
DNA: TGCGCCAGCAGCCAAGATCATTGGATATCTACAGGGGCGACTCGGCATTTT; CDR3: CASSQDHWISTGATRHF; J: TRBJ1-5; size: .; D: TRBD1; V: TRBV4-1
DNA: TGTGCCATCAGTCTCCAACAGGGGAGCTCCTACAATGAGCAGTTCTTC; CDR3: CAISLQQGSSYNEQFF; J: TRBJ2-1; size: .; D: TRBD1; V: TRBV10-3
DNA: TGTGCCATCAGTGAGGCAGATACGCAGTATTTT; CDR3: CAISEADTQYF; J: TRBJ2-3; size: .; D: .; V: TRBV10-3
DNA: TGCGCCAGCAGCCCTGGACAGTCATCCTACGAGCAGTACTTC; CDR3: CASSPGQSSYEQYF; J: TRBJ2-7; size: .; D: .; V: TRBV5-1
DNA: TGTGCCAGCAGCTCCGCTGTGGCGGGGGGGGAGACCCAGTACTTC; CDR3: CASSSAVAGGETQYF; J: TRBJ2-5; size: .; D: TRBD2; V: TRBV5-4
DNA: TGTGCCAGCAGCTTAAGGCCGGAGGGGAGTTCCCCAGATACGCAGTATTTT; CDR3: CASSLRPEGSSPDTQYF; J: TRBJ2-3; size: .; D: .; V: TRBV7-3
DNA: TGCGCCAGCAGTGCTCTACGGGGCGATACGCAGTATTTT; CDR3: CASSALRGDTQYF; J: TRBJ2-3; size: .; D: .; V: TRBV10-1
DNA: TGTGCCAGCAGAACAGGGAGTGATAGCAATCAGCCCCAGCATTTT; CDR3: CASRTGSDSNQPQHF; J: TRBJ1-5; size: once; D: .; V: TRBV2
DNA: TGTGCCAGCAGTTACTCGGGACTAGCGAATACCAATGAGCAGTTCTTC; CDR3: CASSYSGLANTNEQFF; J: TRBJ2-1; size: .; D: TRBD2; V: TRBV6-5
DNA: TGTGCCAGCAGCTCAAAAGTGGGGCAGGGTGAAGCTTTCTTT; CDR3: CASSSKVGQGEAFF; J: TRBJ1-1; size: .; D: .; V: TRBV7-2
DNA: TGTGCCAGCAGTCCAGGGGAAGAACTGTTTTTT; CDR3: CASSPGEELFF; J: TRBJ1-4; size: .; D: .; V: TRBV2
DNA: TGTGCTAGTGGTTTGGGGGGGGACAGGGAAAGAGTCTTC; CDR3: CASGLGGDRERVF; J: TRBJ2-1; size: .; D: TRBD1; V: TRBV12-5
DNA: TGTGCCAGCAGCCGGGGGAGGGGCGGTTCCTACAATGAGCAGTTCTTC; CDR3: CASSRGRGGSYNEQFF; J: TRBJ2-1; size: .; D: TRBD2; V: TRBV14
DNA: TGCAGCGTTCTTCAGCTAGGGAAGACTGAGCAGTTCTTC; CDR3: CSVLQLGKTEQFF; J: TRBJ2-1; size: .; D: .; V: TRBV29-1
DNA: TGCGCCAGCAGCTCCGGGACTAGCGTTGCTAGCACAGATACGCAGTATTTT; CDR3: CASSSGTSVASTDTQYF; J: TRBJ2-3; size: .; D: TRBD2; V: TRBV5-1
DNA: TGTGCCAGTAGTATTAGGGGACAGGGGGCTGGCGGGAGGGCTAATGAGCAGTTCTTC; CDR3: CASSIRGQGAGGRANEQFF; J: TRBJ2-1; size: .; D: TRBD1; V: TRBV19
DNA: TGTGCCACAGGGGGCGCATATAGCAATCAGCCCCAGCATTTT; CDR3: CATGGAYSNQPQHF; J: TRBJ1-5; size: .; D: TRBD1; V: TRBV19
DNA: TGTGCCACCAGCAGAGAACTAGCGGGAGATAGGTACGAGCAGTACTTC; CDR3: CATSRELAGDRYEQYF; J: TRBJ2-7; size: .; D: TRBD2; V: TRBV15
DNA: TGTGCCAGCAGCTTATGGGAGTTAACCGGGGAGCTGTTTTTT; CDR3: CASSLWELTGELFF; J: TRBJ2-2; size: .; D: .; V: TRBV7-9
DNA: TGTGCCAGCTCACCACCGGGCGGGAGAACCGAGACCCAGTACTTC; CDR3: CASSPPGGRTETQYF; J: TRBJ2-5; size: .; D: TRBD2; V: TRBV18
DNA: TGTGCCAGCTCACCAAGAGGTCTAGCGGGAGAGACCCAGTACTTC; CDR3: CASSPRGLAGETQYF; J: TRBJ2-5; size: .; D: TRBD2; V: TRBV18
DNA: TGTGCCAGCAGCGCCATCACAGGGGGCGCAAGGGTCACTGAAGCTTTCTTT; CDR3: CASSAITGGARVTEAFF; J: TRBJ1-1; size: .; D: TRBD1; V: TRBV7-8
DNA: TGTGCCAGCAGCTTAGACCTCTGGCAGCAGTACTTC; CDR3: CASSLDLWQQYF; J: TRBJ2-7; size: .; D: .; V: TRBV7-2
DNA: TGTGCCAGCAGTTACCTCCAGACCCAGTACTTC; CDR3: CASSYLQTQYF; J: TRBJ2-5; size: .; D: .; V: TRBV6-5
DNA: TGCGCCAACCCACCGGGGACGCGGACGATCGGTGGCAATCAGCCCCAGCATTTT; CDR3: CANPPGTRTIGGNQPQHF; J: TRBJ1-5; size: .; D: .; V: TRBV5-1
DNA: TGTGCCTGGAGTGTAACCGGGGGGGTCTCTGGAAACACCATATATTTT; CDR3: CAWSVTGGVSGNTIYF; J: TRBJ1-3; size: .; D: .; V: TRBV30
DNA: TGTGCCAGCCACCTCGGGGCTAGCGGGATAGAGACCCAGTACTTC; CDR3: CASHLGASGIETQYF; J: TRBJ2-5; size: .; D: TRBD2; V: TRBV14
DNA: TGTGCCAGCAGTTTATTGGCGGCACCAAACATTCAGTACTTC; CDR3: CASSLLAAPNIQYF; J: TRBJ2-4; size: .; D: .; V: TRBV27
DNA: TGCGCCAGCAGTGAGAAAGGCGAGGGGAGGCTAAATCAGCCCCAGCATTTT; CDR3: CASSEKGEGRLNQPQHF; J: TRBJ1-5; size: once; D: .; V: TRBV10-1
DNA: TGTGCCAGCAGTGACCGCCGGGGGGGAGACAATGAGCAGTTCTTC; CDR3: CASSDRRGGDNEQFF; J: TRBJ2-1; size: .; D: TRBD2; V: TRBV6-4
DNA: TGCGCCAGCAGCTCGGGGGCTGCGGGGAATGAGCAGTTCTTC; CDR3: CASSSGAAGNEQFF; J: TRBJ2-1; size: .; D: .; V: TRBV5-1
DNA: TGTGCCACCAGCGAAGGACAGGGGGCTGGCGGGGAGCTGTTTTTT; CDR3: CATSEGQGAGGELFF; J: TRBJ2-2; size: .; D: TRBD1; V: TRBV15
DNA: TGTGCCAGCAGCCTAAGTAGTTTTGGCTACACCTTC; CDR3: CASSLSSFGYTF; J: TRBJ1-2; size: .; D: .; V: TRBV28
DNA: TGCAGCGTTGAGGTGCAGGGGGGCGAAAAACTGTTTTTT; CDR3: CSVEVQGGEKLFF; J: TRBJ1-4; size: .; D: TRBD1; V: TRBV29-1
DNA: TGTGCCAGCAGTTCCCGACTAGCTGCGGGCTACGAGCAGTACTTC; CDR3: CASSSRLAAGYEQYF; J: TRBJ2-7; size: .; D: TRBD2; V: TRBV28
DNA: TGTGCCAGCAGCTTGGAGGGAAAAAGCAATCAGCCCCAGCATTTT; CDR3: CASSLEGKSNQPQHF; J: TRBJ1-5; size: .; D: .; V: TRBV5-8
DNA: TGTGCCAGCGGGAGCGGGAGGACCCGGAAAGTTACAAGCACAGATACGCAGTATTTT; CDR3: CASGSGRTRKVTSTDTQYF; J: TRBJ2-3; size: .; D: TRBD2; V: TRBV7-2
DNA: TGTGCCAGCTCGCCGGGACAGGGGAAACTACCTGGGGCCAACGTCCTGACTTTC; CDR3: CASSPGQGKLPGANVLTF; J: TRBJ2-6; size: .; D: TRBD1; V: TRBV18
DNA: TGTGCCAGCAGCCTCCGGACAGAGAACACTGAAGCTTTCTTT; CDR3: CASSLRTENTEAFF; J: TRBJ1-1; size: once; D: .; V: TRBV7-9
DNA: TGTGCCAGCAGCACCCCGGACTCCTACAATGAGCAGTTCTTC; CDR3: CASSTPDSYNEQFF; J: TRBJ2-1; size: .; D: .; V: TRBV7-2
DNA: TGTGCCATCAGTGAGGGGACAGGGATCCAGCCCCAGCATTTT; CDR3: CAISEGTGIQPQHF; J: TRBJ1-5; size: .; D: TRBD1; V: TRBV10-3
DNA: TGCGCCAGCAGTGACTACACCGGGACAGGCGGTTCAAGGAGGATGTTTTTT; CDR3: CASSDYTGTGGSRRMFF; J: TRBJ2-2; size: .; D: TRBD1; V: TRBV10-1
DNA: TGTGCCAGCAGCGTCCTCAGAGGTTATAGCAATCAGCCCCAGCATTTT; CDR3: CASSVLRGYSNQPQHF; J: TRBJ1-5; size: .; D: .; V: TRBV5-6
DNA: TGCAGCGTTGCTATCCAGGGAGCTGGAAACACCATATATTTT; CDR3: CSVAIQGAGNTIYF; J: TRBJ1-3; size: .; D: .; V: TRBV29-1
DNA: TGTGCCACCAGCCTAGCCGGGACAGCAAATCAGCCCCAGCATTTT; CDR3: CATSLAGTANQPQHF; J: TRBJ1-5; size: .; D: TRBD1; V: TRBV15
DNA: TGTGCCAGCAGTTTGGCGTACCAAGAGACCCAGTACTTC; CDR3: CASSLAYQETQYF; J: TRBJ2-5; size: .; D: .; V: TRBV28
DNA: TGCAGCGATTATGGCTACACCTTC; CDR3: CSDYGYTF; J: TRBJ1-2; size: .; D: .; V: TRBV29-1
DNA: TGTGCCAGCCCAGCAGGGGGACATCGCCAAGAGACCCAGTACTTC; CDR3: CASPAGGHRQETQYF; J: TRBJ2-5; size: .; D: TRBD1; V: TRBV6-1
DNA: TGTGCCAGCAAATGGAACAGGGGTGAGACCCAGTACTTC; CDR3: CASKWNRGETQYF; J: TRBJ2-5; size: .; D: TRBD1; V: TRBV2